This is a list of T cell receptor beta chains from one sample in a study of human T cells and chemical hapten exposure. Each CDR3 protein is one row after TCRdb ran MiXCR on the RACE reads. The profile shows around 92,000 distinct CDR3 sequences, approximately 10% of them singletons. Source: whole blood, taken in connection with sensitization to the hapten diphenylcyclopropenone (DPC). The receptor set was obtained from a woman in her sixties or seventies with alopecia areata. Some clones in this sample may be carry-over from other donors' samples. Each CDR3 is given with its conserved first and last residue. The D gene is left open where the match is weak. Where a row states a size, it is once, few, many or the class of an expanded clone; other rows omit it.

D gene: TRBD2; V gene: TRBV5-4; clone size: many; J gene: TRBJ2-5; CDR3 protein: CASSLPSGGASQETQYF; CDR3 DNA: TGTGCCAGCAGCTTACCTAGCGGGGGGGCCTCCCAAGAGACCCAGTACTTC
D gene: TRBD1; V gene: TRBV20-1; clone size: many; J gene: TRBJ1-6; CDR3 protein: CSERAGGNSPLHF; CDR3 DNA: TGCAGCGAACGTGCAGGGGGTAATTCACCCCTCCACTTT
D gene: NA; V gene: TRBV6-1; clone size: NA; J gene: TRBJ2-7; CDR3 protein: CTSTPPGYTNYEQYF; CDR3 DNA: TGTACCAGCACCCCTCCAGGGTATACAAACTACGAGCAGTACTTC
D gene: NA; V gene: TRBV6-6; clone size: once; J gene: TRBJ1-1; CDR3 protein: CASSSGGSEAFF; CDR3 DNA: TGTGCCAGCAGTTCCGGGGGATCTGAAGCTTTCTTT
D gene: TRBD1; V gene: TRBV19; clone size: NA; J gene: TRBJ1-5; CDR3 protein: CASSNRGRLRRNQPQHF; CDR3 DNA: TGTGCCAGTAGTAACAGGGGGCGGCTGAGGCGCAATCAGCCCCAGCATTTT
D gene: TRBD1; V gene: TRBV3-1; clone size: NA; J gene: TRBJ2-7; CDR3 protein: CASSQGGTGGTYEQYF; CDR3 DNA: TGTGCCAGCAGCCAAGGAGGGACAGGGGGCACGTACGAGCAGTACTTC
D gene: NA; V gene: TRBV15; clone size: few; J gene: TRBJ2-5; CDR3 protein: CATSRDPGRQSQETQYF; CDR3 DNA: TGTGCCACCAGCAGAGATCCGGGCCGACAATCCCAAGAGACCCAGTACTTC
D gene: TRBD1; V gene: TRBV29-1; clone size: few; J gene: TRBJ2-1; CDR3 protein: CSVNPGQGNEQFF; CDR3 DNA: TGCAGCGTTAATCCGGGACAGGGGAATGAGCAGTTCTTC
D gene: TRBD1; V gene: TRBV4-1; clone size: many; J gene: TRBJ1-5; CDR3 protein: CASSQDGGQVHLSNQPQHF; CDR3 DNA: TGCGCCAGCAGCCAAGACGGTGGACAGGTCCACCTTAGCAATCAGCCCCAGCATTTT
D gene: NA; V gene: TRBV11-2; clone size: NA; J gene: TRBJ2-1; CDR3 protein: CASSLSLDNEQFF; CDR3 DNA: TGTGCCAGCAGCTTAAGCCTGGACAATGAGCAGTTCTTC
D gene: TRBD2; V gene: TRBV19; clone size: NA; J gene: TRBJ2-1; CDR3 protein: CASSMGSGGLNEQFF; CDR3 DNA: TGTGCCAGTAGTATGGGTAGCGGGGGCCTCAATGAGCAGTTCTTC
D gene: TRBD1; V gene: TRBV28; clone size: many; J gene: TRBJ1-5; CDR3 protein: CASSLDRAAAAQHF; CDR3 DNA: TGTGCCAGCAGTTTAGACAGGGCCGCCGCGGCCCAGCATTTT
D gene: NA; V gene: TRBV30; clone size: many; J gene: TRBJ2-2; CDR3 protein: CAWSLGGELFF; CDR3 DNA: TGTGCCTGGAGTTTAGGCGGGGAGCTGTTTTTT
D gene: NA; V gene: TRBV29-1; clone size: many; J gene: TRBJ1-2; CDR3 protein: CSVERGARGYGYTF; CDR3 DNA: TGCAGCGTTGAAAGGGGGGCGAGAGGCTATGGCTACACCTTC
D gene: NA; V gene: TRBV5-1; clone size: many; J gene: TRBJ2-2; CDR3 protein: CASSYTAPSAGELFF; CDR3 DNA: TGCGCCAGCAGCTATACCGCGCCAAGCGCCGGGGAGCTGTTTTTT
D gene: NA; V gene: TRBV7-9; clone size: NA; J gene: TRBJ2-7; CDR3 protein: CASSLVSPGEQYF; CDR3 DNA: TGTGCCAGCAGCTTAGTCAGCCCTGGCGAGCAGTACTTC
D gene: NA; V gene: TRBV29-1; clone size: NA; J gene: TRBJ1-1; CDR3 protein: CSVELVNTEAFF; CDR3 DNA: TGCAGCGTTGAATTGGTGAACACTGAAGCTTTCTTT
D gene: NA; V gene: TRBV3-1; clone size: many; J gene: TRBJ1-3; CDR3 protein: CASSQDWYRVATHSGNTIYF; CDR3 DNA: TGTGCCAGCAGCCAAGATTGGTACAGGGTCGCCACGCACTCTGGAAACACCATATATTTT
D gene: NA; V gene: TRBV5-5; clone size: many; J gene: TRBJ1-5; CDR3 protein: CASSLDSNQPQHF; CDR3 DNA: TGTGCCAGCAGTCTAGATAGCAATCAGCCCCAGCATTTT
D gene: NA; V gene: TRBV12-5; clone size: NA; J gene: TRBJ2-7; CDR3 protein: CASGTYEQYF; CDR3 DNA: TGTGCTAGTGGTACATACGAGCAGTACTTC
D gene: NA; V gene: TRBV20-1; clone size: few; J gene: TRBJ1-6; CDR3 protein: CSARDDGSPLHF; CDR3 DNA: TGCAGTGCTAGAGATGATGGCTCACCCCTCCACTTT
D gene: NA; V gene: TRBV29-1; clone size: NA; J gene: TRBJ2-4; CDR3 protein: CSVRFPGPFNIQYF; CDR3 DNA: TGCAGCGTGCGTTTTCCGGGACCTTTTAACATTCAGTACTTC
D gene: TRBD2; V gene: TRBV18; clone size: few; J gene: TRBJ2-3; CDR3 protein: CASGETSGGDTQYF; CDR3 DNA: TGTGCCAGTGGAGAGACTAGCGGGGGAGATACGCAGTATTTT
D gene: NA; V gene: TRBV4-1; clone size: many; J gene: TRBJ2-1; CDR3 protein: CASSPAGSVRLAQRYNEQFF; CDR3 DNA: TGCGCCAGCAGCCCCGCGGGGTCCGTCCGACTGGCCCAACGCTACAATGAGCAGTTCTTC
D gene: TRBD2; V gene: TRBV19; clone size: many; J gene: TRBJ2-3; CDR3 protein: CASTRAGYLTDTQYF; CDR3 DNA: TGTGCCAGTACAAGAGCGGGGTATTTGACAGATACGCAGTATTTT
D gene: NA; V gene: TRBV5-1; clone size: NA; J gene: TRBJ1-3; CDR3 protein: CASSLVWAAPGTAGNTIYF; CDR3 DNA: TGCGCCAGCAGCTTGGTTTGGGCCGCCCCGGGGACGGCTGGAAACACCATATATTTT
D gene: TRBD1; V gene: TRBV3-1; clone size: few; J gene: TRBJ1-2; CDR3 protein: CASSHQDRDYGYTF; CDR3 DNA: TGTGCCAGCAGCCATCAGGACAGGGACTATGGCTACACCTTC
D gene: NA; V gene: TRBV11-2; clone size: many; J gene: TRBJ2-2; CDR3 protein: CASSFQAMNTGELFF; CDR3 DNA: TGTGCCAGCAGCTTCCAAGCGATGAACACCGGGGAGCTGTTTTTT
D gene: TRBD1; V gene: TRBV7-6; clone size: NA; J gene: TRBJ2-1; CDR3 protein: CASSLGQGPASEQFF; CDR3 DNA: TGTGCCAGCAGCCTGGGACAGGGTCCAGCCAGCGAGCAGTTCTTC
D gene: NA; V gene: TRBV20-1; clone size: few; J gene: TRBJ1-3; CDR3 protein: CSARERASSGNTIYF; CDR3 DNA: TGCAGTGCTAGAGAACGGGCGAGCTCTGGAAACACCATATATTTT
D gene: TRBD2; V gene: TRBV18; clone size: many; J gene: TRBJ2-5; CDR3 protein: CASSRATSGFQETQYF; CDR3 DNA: TGTGCCAGCTCACGGGCAACTAGCGGATTTCAAGAGACCCAGTACTTC
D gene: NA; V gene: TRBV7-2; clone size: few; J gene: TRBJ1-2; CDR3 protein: CASSGSFYGYTF; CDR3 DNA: TGTGCCAGCAGCGGAAGCTTCTATGGCTACACCTTC
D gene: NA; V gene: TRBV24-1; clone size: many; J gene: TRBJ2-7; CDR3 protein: CATLTGSQGGYEQYF; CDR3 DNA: TGTGCCACCTTGACGGGGAGCCAGGGGGGATACGAGCAGTACTTC
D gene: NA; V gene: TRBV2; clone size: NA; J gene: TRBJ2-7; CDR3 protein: CASSTGREQYF; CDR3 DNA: TGTGCCAGCAGTACAGGGCGCGAGCAGTACTTC
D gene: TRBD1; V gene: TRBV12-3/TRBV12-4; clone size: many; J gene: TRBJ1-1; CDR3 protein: CASVGQGGTEAFF; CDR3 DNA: TGTGCCAGCGTGGGACAGGGAGGAACTGAAGCTTTCTTT
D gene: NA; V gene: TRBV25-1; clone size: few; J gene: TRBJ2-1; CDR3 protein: CASSGRPSREQFF; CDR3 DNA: TGTGCCAGCAGTGGCCGACCTAGCCGTGAGCAGTTCTTC
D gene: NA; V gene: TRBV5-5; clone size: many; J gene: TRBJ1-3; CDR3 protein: CASSFGETAGNTIYF; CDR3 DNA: TGTGCCAGCAGCTTTGGGGAAACAGCTGGAAACACCATATATTTT
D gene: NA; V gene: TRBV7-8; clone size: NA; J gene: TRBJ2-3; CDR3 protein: CASSATPGRLSLDTQYF; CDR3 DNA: TGTGCCAGCAGCGCCACCCCTGGCCGTTTGAGTTTAGATACGCAGTATTTT
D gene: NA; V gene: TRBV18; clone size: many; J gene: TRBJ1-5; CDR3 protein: CASSLETGGYQPQHF; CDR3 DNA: TGTGCCAGCTCACTCGAGACAGGAGGTTATCAGCCCCAGCATTTT
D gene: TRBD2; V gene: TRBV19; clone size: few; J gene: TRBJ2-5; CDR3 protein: CASSILAGDQETQYF; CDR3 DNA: TGTGCCAGTAGTATATTGGCGGGAGACCAAGAGACCCAGTACTTC